This T cell receptor (beta chain) was documented in a study of CD8 T cells in Susac syndrome. It was with random hexamers that roughly 0.5 to 1 ug RNA was reverse transcribed. TCRdb re-called the immunoSEQ multiplex PCR reads with MiXCR, one entry per CDR3 protein. The repertoire holds 180,000 or so distinct CDR3 sequences, with approximately 95% as singletons. Germline CDR1 SGHRS, CDR2 YFSETQ. Trimming removed 5 bases from V and 0 bases from J, with 19 bases in between. This CDR3 has 17 residues. This chain joins TRBV5-1 and TRBJ2-3; D remains unclear. The sequencing input was CD4+ T cells from PBMCs. This TCR derives from a human donor in good health. The CDR3 loop reads CASSFARTAPSTDTQYF. The CDR3 nucleotides read TGCGCCAGCAGTTTCGCCCGAACAGCACCTAGCACAGATACGCAGTATTTT. Full variable domain (outside the CDR3, taken from reference TRBV5-1 and TRBJ2-3): KAGVTQTPRYLIKTRGQQVTLSCSPISGHRSVSWYQQTPGQGLQFLFEYFSETQRNKGNFPGRFSGRQFSNSRSEMNVSTLELGDSALYLCASSFARTAPSTDTQYFGPGTRLTVL.